The TCR beta chain described here comes from a study of long-term antiretroviral therapy in people with HIV. The overall study: The earliest samples came about a decade before the 2015 immediate-ART recommendation. Notes on the study in general: Gathering of blood took place between about 2003 and 2018, possibly under older ART regimens. Within the repertoire, clones expanded before ART were dominant at all time points.

At survey level, the immunoSEQ assay was run in its v3.0 version. Measured with immunoSEQ multiplex PCR; TCRdb has only the in-frame clones, and not every one. The sample lists around 30,000 clones; 65% to 85% were seen once. In regard to this clone: Antigen: not known.

Germline V CDR1 and CDR2: SGHTA, FQGNSA. This CDR3 spans 15 amino acids. V trimming: 2 bases; J trimming: 6 bases; junction bases outside the gene matches: 5. This TCR was sampled from a man between 18 and 29 years old with HIV. The sequencing here drew on unsorted PBMCs, taken 0.4 years after starting antiretroviral therapy. V gene TRBV7-2 combines with J gene TRBJ1-2; TRBD1 matches at 11 bases. CDR3 DNA sequence: TGTGCCAGCAGCTTATTAGGACAGGGGGCGGATGGCTACACCTTC. It encodes CASSLLGQGADGYTF.